This T cell receptor (beta chain) derives from a study of T cell responses to AZD1222 COVID-19 vaccine. Study at large: Second doses were pooled across both intervals (about 4 or about 12 weeks). Study-level results: Reports say nearly half of spike-specific TCRs go after unmutated variant regions. The sample set comprised mostly white British donors with more females, and clonal diversity was possibly underestimated. CD4 TCRs linked to vaccination spanned spike, dominating at 160-218 and 743-854.

Regarding this clone: The antigen remains unidentified.

The method was immunoSEQ multiplex PCR; TCRdb's version includes in-frame clones alone and lacks a portion of them. The table has around 120,000 clones, approximately 90% seen once. The sequenced sample was peripheral blood, obtained on day 0 of AZD1222 vaccination. The clonotype comes from an adult in good health.

DNA of the CDR3: TGTGCCATCCAGGGGCTTACCCCCTACGAGCAGTACTTC. It yields the protein CAIQGLTPYEQYF. The chain uses TRBV10-3 and TRBJ2-7; a possible D gene is TRBD1 (6 bases). With 8 bases removed from V and 2 bases from J, the gap between germline ends came to 13 bases. In germline, CDR1 is ENHRY, CDR2 SYGVKD. CDR3 length: 13 amino acids.